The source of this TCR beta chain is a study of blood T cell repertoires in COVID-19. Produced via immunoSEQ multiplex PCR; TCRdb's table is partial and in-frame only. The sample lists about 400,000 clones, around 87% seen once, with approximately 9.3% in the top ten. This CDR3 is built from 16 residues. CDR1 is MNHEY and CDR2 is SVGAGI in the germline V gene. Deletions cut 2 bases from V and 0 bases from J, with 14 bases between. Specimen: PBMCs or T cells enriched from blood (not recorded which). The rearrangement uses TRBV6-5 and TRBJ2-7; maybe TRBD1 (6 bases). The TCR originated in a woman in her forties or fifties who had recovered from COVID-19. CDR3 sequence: CASSYPQGRNSYEQYF. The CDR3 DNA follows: TGTGCCAGCAGTTACCCGCAGGGGCGAAACTCCTACGAGCAGTACTTC.